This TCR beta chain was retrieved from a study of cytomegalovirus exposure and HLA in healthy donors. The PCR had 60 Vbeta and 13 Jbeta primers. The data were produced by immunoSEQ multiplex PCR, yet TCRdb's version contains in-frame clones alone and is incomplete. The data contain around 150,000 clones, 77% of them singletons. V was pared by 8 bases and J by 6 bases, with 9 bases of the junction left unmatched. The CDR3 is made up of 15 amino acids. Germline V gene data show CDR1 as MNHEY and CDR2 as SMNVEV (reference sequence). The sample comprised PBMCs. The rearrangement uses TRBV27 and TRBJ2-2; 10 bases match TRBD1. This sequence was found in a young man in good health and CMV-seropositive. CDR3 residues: CASLGRDRGSGELFF. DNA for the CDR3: TGTGCCAGCCTAGGGCGGGACAGGGGATCCGGGGAGCTGTTTTTT.